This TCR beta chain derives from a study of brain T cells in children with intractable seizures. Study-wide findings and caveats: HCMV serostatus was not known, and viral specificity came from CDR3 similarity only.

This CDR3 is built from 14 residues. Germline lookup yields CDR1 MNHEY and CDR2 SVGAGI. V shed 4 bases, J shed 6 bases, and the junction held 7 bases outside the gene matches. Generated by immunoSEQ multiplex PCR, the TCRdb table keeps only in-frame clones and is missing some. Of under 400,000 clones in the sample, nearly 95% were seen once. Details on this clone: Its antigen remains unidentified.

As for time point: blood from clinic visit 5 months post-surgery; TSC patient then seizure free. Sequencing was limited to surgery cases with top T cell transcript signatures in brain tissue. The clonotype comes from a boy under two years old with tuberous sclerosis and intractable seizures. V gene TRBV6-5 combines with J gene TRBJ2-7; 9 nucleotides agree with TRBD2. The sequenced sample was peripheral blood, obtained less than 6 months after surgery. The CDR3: CASSSTGTSSEQYF. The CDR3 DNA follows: TGTGCCAGCAGTTCAACCGGGACTAGCTCCGAGCAGTACTTC.